The 9 T cell receptor beta chains below were found in one sample sequenced in a study of shared clonotypes between healthy human individuals. Only in-frame clones appear in the TCRdb table, and some are missing; sequencing was by immunoSEQ multiplex PCR. The sample lists a few million clones, over 85% occurring once. The sample consisted of naive CD4+ T cells sorted from blood. The subset is: CD45RA+ positively selected. Every receptor here comes from a man younger than 35 in good health.

In DNA, the CDR3 is TGTGCCAGCAGTGAACAAGTTTGGGGCCCCAATTATAATTCACCCCTCCACTTT. Protein product: CASSEQVWGPNYNSPLHF. This chain uses TRBV6-1 with TRBJ1-6; tentatively, D is TRBD1 (5 bases). The germline V gene has CDR1 MNHNS and CDR2 SASEGT. The CDR3 is 18 amino acids. V lost 2 bases, J lost 4 bases, and 18 bases lay in between.

The chain is built from TRBV2 and TRBJ2-1, with D perhaps TRBD2 (5 bases). This CDR3 comprises 13 residues. V shed 7 bases and J shed 6 bases, with 13 bases lying between them. Per the germline V gene, CDR1 is SNHLY and CDR2 is FYNNEI. The CDR3 bases are TGTGCCAGCAATGGACTCGGCGTCAATGAGCAGTTCTTC. The encoded protein is CASNGLGVNEQFF. Together with reference TRBV2 and TRBJ2-1, the CDR3 gives the full variable domain: EPEVTQTPSHQVTQMGQEVILRCVPISNHLYFYWYRQILGQKVEFLVSFYNNEISEKSEIFDDQFSVERPDGSNFTLKIRSTKLEDSAMYFCASNGLGVNEQFFGPGTRLTVL.

This clone was detected once. V gene TRBV5-1 combines with J gene TRBJ2-2, with no clear D. This CDR3 spans 16 amino acids. Germline CDR1 reads SGHRS; CDR2 reads YFSETQ. V was trimmed by 4 bases and J by 3 bases, leaving 16 bases between them. The CDR3, as DNA: TGCGCCAGCAGCCAGGACCCCCTTGGGGACACCGGGGAGCTGTTTTTT. This codes for CASSQDPLGDTGELFF.

This chain joins TRBV4-3 and TRBJ2-7; D gene ambiguous. Germline-derived CDR1 and CDR2 are LGHNA and YSLEER. V lost 0 bases to trimming and J lost 3 bases, with 6 bases between them. CDR3 length: 13 amino acids. The CDR3 protein is CASSQETYYEQYF. Written as DNA, the CDR3 is TGCGCCAGCAGCCAAGAGACTTACTACGAGCAGTACTTC.

CDR3 loop: CASSPGQGISIYGYTF. The CDR3 DNA follows: TGCGCCAGCAGCCCGGGACAGGGGATAAGTATCTATGGCTACACCTTC. The chain employs TRBV5-1 and TRBJ1-2; TRBD1 matches at 10 bases. V lost 4 bases and J lost 4; bases outside the gene matches: 10. From germline, CDR1 is SGHRS and CDR2 YFSETQ. The CDR3 consists of 16 residues. Complete variable domain (other parts from reference TRBV5-1 and TRBJ1-2): KAGVTQTPRYLIKTRGQQVTLSCSPISGHRSVSWYQQTPGQGLQFLFEYFSETQRNKGNFPGRFSGRQFSNSRSEMNVSTLELGDSALYLCASSPGQGISIYGYTFGSGTRLTVV.

The rearrangement links TRBV7-9 to TRBJ2-5, with D uncertain. The assigned J gene may be wrong: the sequence end matches TRBJ2-7 better. Germline V CDR1 and CDR2: SEHNR, FQNEAQ (reference sequence). This CDR3 has 12 residues. CDR3: CASSLNGVEQYF. CDR3 coding DNA: TGTGCCAGCAGCTTAAATGGGGTCGAGCAGTACTTC.

The rearrangement joins TRBV5-1 to TRBJ2-5; D possibly corresponds to TRBD1 (5 bases). Germline assignment: CDR1 SGHRS and CDR2 YFSETQ. This CDR3 contains 16 residues. V was clipped by 0 bases and J by 0 bases, with 12 bases between them. This CDR3 reads CASSLGGFQYQETQYF. The CDR3 coding sequence is TGCGCCAGCAGCTTGGGGGGCTTTCAATACCAAGAGACCCAGTACTTC.

This clone was seen a single time. The rearrangement joins TRBV18 to TRBJ2-7, with D perhaps matching TRBD1 (6 bases). Looked up from germline, CDR1 is KGHSH and CDR2 is LQKENI. The V and J ends lost 4 bases and 1 base respectively, with 14 bases between them. This CDR3 is built from 15 residues. The CDR3 reads CASSRPGHPSYEQYF. Here the CDR3 DNA reads TGTGCCAGCTCACGTCCGGGACACCCATCCTACGAGCAGTACTTC.

V is TRBV27 and J is TRBJ2-3, with 8 bases fitting TRBD2. Germline CDR1 and CDR2: MNHEY and SMNVEV (reference sequence). Germline trimming cut 11 bases from V and 4 bases from J; bases unmatched to any gene: 8. The length of the CDR3 is 13 residues. DNA for the CDR3: TGTGCCGTCCGCCGGGGGGGCCCAGATACGCAGTATTTT. Protein: CAVRRGGPDTQYF.